Following are 18 T cell receptor beta chains from one sample sequenced in a study of CD8 T cells in Susac syndrome. The RNA, roughly 0.5 to 1 ug, was put through reverse transcription using random hexamers. TCRdb recomputed calls from the immunoSEQ multiplex PCR reads with MiXCR, one row per CDR3 protein. This table has 150,000 to 200,000 distinct CDR3 sequences, approximately 94% appearing once. Sequenced material: CD4+ T cells from PBMCs. These receptors originate from a human donor with Susac syndrome.

The CDR3 bases are TGTGCCATCAGTGAGTCAGTATTGGGTGGCACAGATACGCAGTATTTT. It encodes CAISESVLGGTDTQYF. This chain connects TRBV10-3 to TRBJ2-3; no clear D gene. The CDR3 is 16 amino acids. The germline V gene encodes CDR1 ENHRY and CDR2 SYGVKD. Trimming took off 0 bases at V and 1 base at J, with 11 bases between the two ends.

The chain links TRBV27 to TRBJ1-6; a possible D gene is TRBD1 (5 bases). This CDR3 comprises 14 residues. CDR1 is MNHEY and CDR2 is SMNVEV in the germline V gene (reference sequence). Trimming removed 3 bases from V and 10 bases from J, with 13 bases in between. The CDR3 coding sequence is TGTGCCAGCAGTTTCGTCGGGGCAGACTCACCCCTCCACTTT. It is translated as CASSFVGADSPLHF.

The rearrangement joins TRBV15 to TRBJ2-5, with D hard to call. Trimming stripped 1 base from V and 0 bases from J, with 6 bases between. Germline loops: CDR1 LNHNV, CDR2 YYDKDF (reference sequence). This CDR3 spans 14 amino acids. CDR3 residues: CATSRGRNQETQYF. CDR3 sequence (DNA): TGTGCCACCAGCAGAGGTCGGAACCAAGAGACCCAGTACTTC. The entire variable domain, with the rest obtained from reference TRBV15 and TRBJ2-5, is as follows: DAMVIQNPRYQVTQFGKPVTLSCSQTLNHNVMYWYQQKSSQAPKLLFHYYDKDFNNEADTPDNFQSRRPNTSFCFLDIRSPGLGDTAMYLCATSRGRNQETQYFGPGTRLLVL.

V is TRBV19 and J is TRBJ1-1; D perhaps matches TRBD1 (5 bases). The CDR3 extends over 15 amino acids. V was clipped by 3 bases and J by 5 bases, with 16 bases between them. From germline, CDR1 is LNHDA and CDR2 SQIVND (reference sequence). CDR3 protein: CASSIRPGRWTEAFF. The CDR3 bases are TGTGCCAGTAGTATTCGTCCGGGACGGTGGACTGAAGCTTTCTTT. The complete variable domain, with remaining parts taken from reference TRBV19 and TRBJ1-1, reads DGGITQSPKYLFRKEGQNVTLSCEQNLNHDAMYWYRQDPGQGLRLIYYSQIVNDFQKGDIAEGYSVSREKKESFPLTVTSAQKNPTAFYLCASSIRPGRWTEAFFGQGTRLTVV.

V usage is TRBV6-2 or TRBV6-3 and J usage is TRBJ2-3; perhaps D is TRBD1 or TRBD2 (5 bases each). The CDR3 is 12 residues long. Trimming left V 6 bases short and J 7 bases short, with 11 bases between. Germline V gives CDR1 MNHEY, CDR2 SVGEGT. The CDR3 protein is CASRRGAHTQYF. CDR3 bases: TGTGCCAGCAGACGAGGGGCCCATACGCAGTATTTT.

This sequence joins TRBV24-1 and TRBJ1-2, with D unclear. V was clipped by 7 bases and J by 8 bases, with 19 bases between them. From germline, CDR1 is KGHDR and CDR2 SFDVKD. The CDR3 has 14 amino acids. Here the CDR3 DNA reads TGTGCCACCAGGAAAAAGACGCCTGGATTGGGCTACACCTTC. As protein: CATRKKTPGLGYTF.

The gene calls are TRBV5-1 and TRBJ2-5, with TRBD2 matching over 8 bases. V lost 0 bases and J lost 3; bases outside the gene matches: 10. Germline assignment: CDR1 SGHRS and CDR2 YFSETQ. This CDR3 region has 17 residues. This CDR3 reads CASSLERIGGAEETQYF. Here the CDR3 DNA reads TGCGCCAGCAGCTTGGAACGAATCGGGGGGGCGGAAGAGACCCAGTACTTC.

The chain carries TRBV10-3 and TRBJ2-1; D uncertain. The germline V and J ends were trimmed by 3 bases and 8 bases, with 5 bases remaining between them. This CDR3 spans 11 amino acids. Germline lookup yields CDR1 ENHRY and CDR2 SYGVKD. The CDR3 DNA is TGTGCCATCAGTGAAGTGGATGAGCAGTTCTTC. It encodes CAISEVDEQFF.

This rearrangement joins TRBV3-1 to TRBJ2-2; 8 nucleotides line up with TRBD2. Germline lookup yields CDR1 LGHDT and CDR2 YNNKEL (reference sequence). The CDR3 has 16 residues. Losses at the gene ends were 8 bases for V and 4 bases for J; bases not matched to a gene: 12. The DNA for the CDR3 is TGTGCCAGCCGGACTAGCTGGCCCGGGAGCACCGGGGAGCTGTTTTTT. The encoded protein is CASRTSWPGSTGELFF.

The table lists this clonotype with a count of one. The genes are TRBV20-1 and TRBJ2-1; 12 bases line up with TRBD1. This CDR3 has 14 amino acids. Per germline, CDR1 DFQATT and CDR2 SNEGSKA (reference sequence). V was pared by 5 bases and J by 3 bases, with 2 bases of the junction left unmatched. CDR3 amino acids: CSAGDRGRYNEQFF. CDR3 coding DNA: TGCAGTGCTGGGGACAGGGGGCGCTACAATGAGCAGTTCTTC.

V is TRBV20-1 and J is TRBJ2-1, with 8 positions matching TRBD2. The CDR3 loop spans 14 amino acids. Germline V gives CDR1 DFQATT, CDR2 SNEGSKA (reference sequence). V was pared by 0 bases and J by 7 bases, with 5 bases of the junction left unmatched. This chain's CDR3 is CSARDVAGMNEQFF. The CDR3 DNA sequence: TGCAGTGCTAGAGATGTAGCGGGGATGAATGAGCAGTTCTTC.

The rearrangement joins TRBV11-3 to TRBJ2-2; D may be TRBD2 (5 bases). The CDR3 sequence is 17 residues long. V lost 1 base to trimming and J lost 7 bases, with 19 bases between them. Germline V CDR1 and CDR2: SGHNT, YENEEA. The CDR3 loop is CASSLAVGSPRDGELFF. As DNA, the CDR3 is TGTGCCAGCAGCTTAGCCGTGGGGTCGCCCCGGGACGGGGAGCTGTTTTTT.

CDR3 protein: CASSRTGAVNTEAFF. The CDR3, as DNA: TGCGCCAGCAGCCGGACAGGGGCGGTGAACACTGAAGCTTTCTTT. The J gene is TRBJ1-1, the V gene TRBV5-1; TRBD1 matches 9 bases. Per the germline V gene, CDR1 is SGHRS and CDR2 is YFSETQ. CDR3 length: 15 amino acids. V dropped 4 bases and J dropped 0; count of bases not matched to a gene: 4.

J is TRBJ2-5 and V is TRBV3-1; unclear D gene. CDR3 length: 16 amino acids. V was shortened by 0 bases and J by 5 bases, with 16 bases between the two germline ends. Germline values: CDR1 LGHDT, CDR2 YNNKEL (reference sequence). The CDR3 coding sequence is TGTGCCAGCAGCCAAGATTTGAAACTAACTCAGGAGACCCAGTACTTC. It yields the protein CASSQDLKLTQETQYF.

CDR3 coding DNA: TGCAGCGTTGGTCCTGGGAGGACTGAAGCTTTCTTT. Translating gives CSVGPGRTEAFF. This chain links TRBV29-1 with TRBJ1-1, with no clear D. Trimming left V 4 bases short and J 5 bases short, with 11 bases between. Germline V gene sequence: CDR1 SQVTM, CDR2 ANQGSEA. This CDR3 spans 12 amino acids.

The CDR3 reads CASSPRTGTDTQYF. In nucleotides, the CDR3 is TGTGCCAGCTCACCCAGGACAGGCACAGATACGCAGTATTTT. The V and J genes are TRBV18 and TRBJ2-3; a weak D match, TRBD1 (6 bases). The CDR3 runs 14 residues. The V and J ends lost 3 bases and 1 base respectively, with 8 bases between them. CDR1 is KGHSH, CDR2 LQKENI, per germline.

The chain carries TRBV7-9 and TRBJ2-1; D gene uncertain. Germline V gene lookup returns CDR1 SEHNR and CDR2 FQNEAQ (reference sequence). The CDR3 extends over 17 amino acids. The V gene lost 5 bases and the J gene lost 0 bases, with 17 bases spanning the gap. CDR3: CASSPDTIQSSYNEQFF. In nucleotides, the CDR3 is TGTGCCAGCAGCCCAGACACAATTCAAAGCTCCTACAATGAGCAGTTCTTC. The variable domain in full, completed from reference TRBV7-9 and TRBJ2-1, reads DTGVSQNPRHKITKRGQNVTFRCDPISEHNRLYWYRQTLGQGPEFLTYFQNEAQLEKSRLLSDRFSAERPKGSFSTLEIQRTEQGDSAMYLCASSPDTIQSSYNEQFFGPGTRLTVL.

The J gene is TRBJ2-5, the V gene TRBV30; no definite D call. Germline CDR1 reads GTSNPN; CDR2 reads SVGIG (reference sequence). The CDR3 length is 11 residues. The V gene lost 4 bases and the J gene lost 4 bases, with 7 bases spanning the gap. CDR3 in DNA: TGTGCCTGGACTCCGGGAGAGACCCAGTACTTC. The encoded protein is CAWTPGETQYF.